The rows below give T cell receptor beta chains drawn from one sample of a study of T cell responses to AZD1222 COVID-19 vaccine. Measured with immunoSEQ multiplex PCR; TCRdb has only the in-frame clones, and not every one. The table lists more than 100,000 clones, roughly 90% of them singletons. Specimen: peripheral blood, collected on day 0 of AZD1222 vaccination. These receptor sequences come from an adult in good health. Each CDR3 is given with its conserved first and last residue. The order of the fields is CDR3 protein, CDR3 DNA, clone size, D gene, J gene, V gene. The D gene is left open where the match is weak. Clone size is shown for a subset of rows, as once, few, many or a class of expanded clone.

CDR3 protein: CASSSAPRGTRRRETQYF
CDR3 DNA: TGTGCCAGCAGCTCAGCACCCCGTGGGACTAGGAGGAGGGAGACCCAGTACTTC
clone size: NA
D gene: TRBD2
J gene: TRBJ2-5
V gene: TRBV11-1

CDR3 protein: CASGHGQGGDPNQHF
CDR3 DNA: TGTGCTAGTGGCCACGGGCAGGGGGGCGATCCCAACCAGCATTTT
clone size: NA
D gene: TRBD1
J gene: TRBJ1-5
V gene: TRBV12-5

CDR3 protein: CASSSTGRRETQYF
CDR3 DNA: TGTGCCAGCAGCTCTACCGGGAGGAGAGAGACCCAGTACTTC
clone size: NA
D gene: TRBD2
J gene: TRBJ2-5
V gene: TRBV7-2

CDR3 protein: CASSPGGQNTGELFF
CDR3 DNA: TGTGCCAGCTCACCTGGGGGTCAGAACACCGGGGAGCTGTTTTTT
clone size: NA
D gene: NA
J gene: TRBJ2-2
V gene: TRBV18

CDR3 protein: CASSTDRGHYEQYF
CDR3 DNA: TGTGCCAGCAGTACGGACAGGGGGCATTATGAGCAGTACTTC
clone size: NA
D gene: TRBD1
J gene: TRBJ2-7
V gene: TRBV6-6

CDR3 protein: CASSHPTSGRLGEQFF
CDR3 DNA: TGTGCCAGCAGTCACCCAACTAGCGGGAGACTAGGAGAGCAGTTCTTC
clone size: NA
D gene: TRBD2
J gene: TRBJ2-1
V gene: TRBV27

CDR3 protein: CASSLDPQQETQYF
CDR3 DNA: TGTGCCAGCAGCTTAGACCCGCAACAAGAGACCCAGTACTTC
clone size: NA
D gene: NA
J gene: TRBJ2-5
V gene: TRBV11-3

CDR3 protein: CASSPSGTGYGYTF
CDR3 DNA: TGTGCCAGCAGTCCGTCCGGGACAGGCTATGGCTACACCTTC
clone size: NA
D gene: TRBD1
J gene: TRBJ1-2
V gene: TRBV6-5

CDR3 protein: CASSVGDRAYEQYF
CDR3 DNA: TGCGCCAGCAGCGTAGGGGACAGGGCCTACGAGCAGTACTTC
clone size: NA
D gene: TRBD1
J gene: TRBJ2-7
V gene: TRBV5-1

CDR3 protein: CASSPTRQGMPFF
CDR3 DNA: TGTGCCAGCAGTCCCACACGACAGGGGATGCCTTTCTTT
clone size: NA
D gene: TRBD1
J gene: TRBJ1-1
V gene: TRBV12-3/TRBV12-4

CDR3 protein: CASSQGGIGQNVYGYTF
CDR3 DNA: TGCGCCAGCAGCCAAGGGGGAATAGGCCAAAACGTCTATGGCTACACCTTC
clone size: once
D gene: NA
J gene: TRBJ1-2
V gene: TRBV4-1

CDR3 protein: CASSPGSSRNYGYTF
CDR3 DNA: TGCGCCAGCAGCCCCGGGTCCTCTAGAAACTATGGCTACACCTTC
clone size: NA
D gene: NA
J gene: TRBJ1-2
V gene: TRBV5-1

CDR3 protein: CSAWAREKLFF
CDR3 DNA: TGCAGCGCCTGGGCCCGGGAAAAACTGTTTTTT
clone size: NA
D gene: NA
J gene: TRBJ1-4
V gene: TRBV29-1

CDR3 protein: CASGGGEAFF
CDR3 DNA: TGTGCCAGCGGTGGCGGTGAAGCTTTCTTT
clone size: NA
D gene: NA
J gene: TRBJ1-1
V gene: TRBV2

CDR3 protein: CASSESGQGISQETQYF
CDR3 DNA: TGCGCCAGCAGTGAGTCGGGGCAGGGGATTAGCCAAGAGACCCAGTACTTC
clone size: once
D gene: NA
J gene: TRBJ2-5
V gene: TRBV10-1

CDR3 protein: CASSLTGQTYYGYTF
CDR3 DNA: TGTGCCAGCAGTTTAACGGGACAGACATACTATGGCTACACCTTC
clone size: NA
D gene: TRBD1
J gene: TRBJ1-2
V gene: TRBV27

CDR3 protein: CASSAGTGAFRYF
CDR3 DNA: TGTGCCAGCAGCGCCGGGACAGGGGCATTTCGGTACTTC
clone size: NA
D gene: TRBD1
J gene: TRBJ2-7
V gene: TRBV7-2

CDR3 protein: CASSLDRAEYGYTF
CDR3 DNA: TGTGCCAGCAGCTTGGACAGGGCGGAATATGGCTACACCTTC
clone size: NA
D gene: NA
J gene: TRBJ1-2
V gene: TRBV5-4

CDR3 protein: CASNDGGRTVAFF
CDR3 DNA: TGTGCCAGCAACGACGGGGGCAGAACGGTAGCTTTCTTT
clone size: NA
D gene: NA
J gene: TRBJ1-1
V gene: TRBV6-5

CDR3 protein: CATSRAANYGYTF
CDR3 DNA: TGTGCCACCAGCAGAGCGGCTAACTATGGCTACACCTTC
clone size: NA
D gene: NA
J gene: TRBJ1-2
V gene: TRBV15

CDR3 protein: CASSTEYGQPQHF
CDR3 DNA: TGTGCCAGCTCTACAGAATATGGCCAGCCCCAGCATTTT
clone size: NA
D gene: NA
J gene: TRBJ1-5
V gene: TRBV6-5

CDR3 protein: CSAKGYTEAFF
CDR3 DNA: TGCAGTGCTAAGGGGTACACTGAAGCTTTCTTT
clone size: NA
D gene: NA
J gene: TRBJ1-1
V gene: TRBV20-1

CDR3 protein: CASSPNPLWGRSTYEQYF
CDR3 DNA: TGTGCCAGCAGCCCAAACCCTCTTTGGGGGCGATCAACCTACGAGCAGTACTTC
clone size: NA
D gene: NA
J gene: TRBJ2-7
V gene: TRBV7-9

CDR3 protein: CASSLEGGSDNEQFF
CDR3 DNA: TGCGCCAGCAGCTTGGAAGGGGGATCCGACAATGAGCAGTTCTTC
clone size: NA
D gene: NA
J gene: TRBJ2-1
V gene: TRBV5-1

CDR3 protein: CASSQAVGGLSAGELFF
CDR3 DNA: TGTGCCAGCAGCCAAGCTGTGGGGGGGTTGAGCGCCGGGGAGCTGTTTTTT
clone size: NA
D gene: TRBD2
J gene: TRBJ2-2
V gene: TRBV11-3

CDR3 protein: CASSGSRGTQYF
CDR3 DNA: TGTGCCAGCAGCGGGAGTCGGGGTACGCAGTATTTT
clone size: NA
D gene: NA
J gene: TRBJ2-3
V gene: TRBV7-9